This T cell receptor (beta chain) emerged from a study of T cell responses to AZD1222 COVID-19 vaccine. This CDR3 has 14 residues. CDR1 is MDHEN, CDR2 SYDVKM, per germline. V trimming: 8 bases; J trimming: 1 base; junction bases outside the gene matches: 7. TCRdb's table, derived via immunoSEQ multiplex PCR, lists solely in-frame clones and lacks some. The table shows about 84,000 clones, with roughly 86% occurring only once. This sequence originates from an adult who received the AZD1222 COVID-19 vaccine. Sequenced here: peripheral blood, sampled 28 days after the second AZD1222 dose. The rearrangement links TRBV28 to TRBJ1-1; 7 bases line up with TRBD1. The CDR3 protein is CASGRRQGNTEAFF. The CDR3 nucleotides read TGTGCCAGCGGTAGGAGACAGGGGAACACTGAAGCTTTCTTT. Looking up the rest from reference TRBV28 and TRBJ1-1 gives the full variable domain: DVKVTQSSRYLVKRTGEKVFLECVQDMDHENMFWYRQDPGLGLRLIYFSYDVKMKEKGDIPEGYSVSREKKERFSLILESASTNQTSMYLCASGRRQGNTEAFFGQGTRLTVV.